The source of this TCR beta chain is a study of CD8 T cells in Susac syndrome. CDR3 length: 12 residues. The germline CDR1 and CDR2 sequences are GTSNPN and SVGIG (reference sequence). V shed 2 bases and J shed 6 bases, with 10 bases lying between them. Reverse transcription used about 0.5 to 1 ug RNA and random hexamers. TCRdb fed the immunoSEQ multiplex PCR reads into MiXCR, producing one record per CDR3 protein. Of approximately 160,000 distinct CDR3 sequences listed, 94% are singletons. V usage is TRBV30 and J usage is TRBJ1-2, with D possibly being TRBD1 (6 bases). This sequence originates from a human donor with multiple sclerosis. The sequenced sample was CD4+ T cells from PBMCs. This CDR3 reads CAWSYRVNGYTF. In DNA form, the CDR3 reads TGTGCCTGGAGTTACAGGGTCAATGGCTACACCTTC.